The 5 T cell receptor beta chains below come from one sample, sequenced in a study of cytomegalovirus exposure and HLA in healthy donors. Both 60 Vbeta primers and 13 Jbeta primers went into the PCR. The assay was immunoSEQ multiplex PCR, and TCRdb's table has in-frame clones only and misses some. The table shows around 150,000 clones, with roughly 74% occurring only once. The sample taken for sequencing was PBMCs. These receptors all come from a male donor in good health and CMV-seronegative.

This chain links TRBV5-4 with TRBJ2-1; the D gene is possibly TRBD2 (6 bases). Trimming took off 4 bases at V and 4 bases at J, with 15 bases between the two ends. CDR1 and CDR2 from the germline V gene are SGHNT and YYREEE (reference sequence). This CDR3 has 15 residues. This CDR3 is CASSPSAGEYNEQFF. CDR3 bases: TGTGCCAGCAGCCCCTCAGCGGGCGAGTACAATGAGCAGTTCTTC.

This clone was seen only a few times. The V call is TRBV7-3, the J call TRBJ2-1, with 7 nucleotides matching TRBD2. V lost 8 bases to trimming and J lost 2 bases; unmatched junction nucleotides: 3. The CDR3 is made up of 13 amino acids. Germline lookup yields CDR1 SGHTA and CDR2 FQGTGA. Here the CDR3 reads CASEGGPYNEQFF. The CDR3 bases are TGTGCCAGCGAGGGAGGGCCCTACAATGAGCAGTTCTTC.

This clone was seen a few times. This rearrangement joins TRBV5-1 to TRBJ2-5; D unclear. This CDR3 comprises 14 residues. From germline, CDR1 is SGHRS and CDR2 YFSETQ. Trimming removed 4 bases from V and 4 bases from J, with 14 bases in between. The CDR3 reads CASSRSEPSETQYF. DNA of the CDR3: TGCGCCAGCAGCCGCTCTGAGCCCTCAGAGACCCAGTACTTC.

The genes are TRBV29-1 and TRBJ2-3; D unresolved. Looked up from germline, CDR1 is SQVTM and CDR2 is ANQGSEA. Trimming removed 4 bases at V and 2 bases at J, with 7 bases between. The length of the CDR3 is 12 residues. The CDR3 loop reads CSVAQSTDTQYF. The CDR3 DNA follows: TGCAGCGTTGCTCAGTCCACAGATACGCAGTATTTT.

The chain combines TRBV7-8 with TRBJ2-7; D is perhaps TRBD2 (6 bases). CDR1 is SGHVS, CDR2 FQNEAQ, per germline. The CDR3 is 13 amino acids. V gave up 1 base and J gave up 3 bases, with 7 bases separating them. CDR3 nucleotides: TGTGCCAGCAGCTTAGAGGAGGGCTACGAGCAGTACTTC. This encodes CASSLEEGYEQYF.